The sample holds one count of the clone carrying this T cell receptor beta chain. The antigen remains undetermined. This record belongs to a study of chemoradiotherapy in HPV16-positive cancers. V dropped 0 bases and J dropped 1 base, with 9 bases sitting between them. This CDR3 is built from 15 residues. Germline V CDR1 and CDR2: MNHEY, SVGAGI. Notes on the study in general: Only a couple of HPV16-positive patients supplied the functional HPV-specificity definition. During treatment, candidate HPV-specific clones and E7-related motifs expanded in tumor.

Sequenced by immunoSEQ multiplex PCR; TCRdb stores in-frame clones only, minus some. The sample comprises under 20,000 clones, approximately 80% of which are singletons, and roughly 3.7% rests with the top ten. The chain carries TRBV6-5 and TRBJ1-1, with D possibly matching TRBD1 (5 bases). The sample in question was blood, obtained from a patient who underwent chemoradiotherapy. This TCR came from a human donor with HPV-associated anogenital cancer. For the CDR3, the DNA is TGTGCCAGCAGTTACTCGCTGGGGCCGAACACTGAAGCTTTCTTT. This sequence encodes CASSYSLGPNTEAFF.